This T cell receptor beta chain emerged from a study of response to subunit inactivated influenza vaccine. The CDR3 sequence is 15 residues long. Trimming shortened V by 0 bases and J by 0 bases, and 9 bases separated the two germline ends. Germline CDR1 is SGHRS and CDR2 is YFSETQ. TCRdb used MiXCR to reprocess the RT-PCR reads, holding one entry per CDR3 protein. The data hold almost 600,000 distinct CDR3 sequences, with approximately 15% observed a single time. The chain carries TRBV5-1 and TRBJ1-2; D unresolved. The sequence was collected from a man between 50 and 59 years old who received an inactivated influenza vaccine. The sequences come from PBMCs from blood, collected less than 13 days after vaccination. The CDR3, as DNA: TGCGCCAGCAGCTTGGGCACACCTCCTAACTATGGCTACACCTTC. It specifies CASSLGTPPNYGYTF.